The sequence of this TCR beta chain was determined in a study of a mutant IDH1 vaccine in newly diagnosed glioma. Study context: Patients got their first vaccination 4-6 weeks after radiotherapy alone, or with temozolomide cycles. Patients under treatment included roughly 62% males and about 38% females and had a mean age of approximately 40 years. Earlier treatment was radiotherapy, temozolomide, or both, with most getting both.

Notes on this clone: The antigen is not known.

Time point of the sample: week 11, during vaccination. Vaccine doses each comprised 300 ug of mutant IDH1 20-mer peptide, with topical imiquimod. The germline V gene encodes CDR1 SEHNR and CDR2 FQNEAQ (reference sequence). V was clipped by 5 bases and J by 4 bases; unmatched bases: 9. The CDR3 is 16 amino acids. Whole-study findings and limits: The occurrence of vaccine-induced immune responses was seen in 80% to 95% of patients.

Sequencing was performed with immunoSEQ multiplex PCR; in TCRdb, only in-frame clones are kept and a portion is missing. The sample yields some 120,000 clones, 80% seen once. The chain joins TRBV7-9 to TRBJ2-3; 10 bases match TRBD1. This receptor was taken from a middle-aged man with glioma. Material: PBMCs, obtained from a glioma patient whose treatment included an IDH1 peptide vaccine. The CDR3 DNA reads as TGTGCCAGCAGCCCCCCCGGGACAGGGGCTTCAGATACGCAGTATTTT. Translation: CASSPPGTGASDTQYF.